The 24 T cell receptor beta chains in this list originate from one sample, sequenced in a study of blood T cell repertoires in COVID-19. The method was immunoSEQ multiplex PCR; TCRdb's version includes in-frame clones alone and lacks a portion of them. The table has tens of thousands of clones, nearly 80% seen once; the top ten hold approximately 50%. The sequencing input was peripheral blood. Source of these receptors: a human donor in a cohort sampled during active COVID-19.

The rearrangement links TRBV7-2 to TRBJ2-7; 8 positions agree with TRBD2. After removal of 2 bases from V and 6 bases from J, the junction contained 6 bases not matched to a gene. CDR3 length: 14 amino acids. Germline V gene sequence: CDR1 SGHTA, CDR2 FQGNSA. In DNA form, the CDR3 reads TGTGCCAGCAGCTTAAGCGGGAGTGTGGGCGAGCAGTACTTC. Encoded protein: CASSLSGSVGEQYF.

This chain links TRBV28 with TRBJ1-5, with no clear D. V dropped 5 bases and J dropped 9 bases, with 17 bases sitting between them. Germline CDR1 and CDR2: MDHEN and SYDVKM. The CDR3 sequence is 14 residues long. The CDR3 DNA reads as TGTGCCAGCAGTCCAGGCGACCTTCAACCGCCCCAGCATTTT. This translates into CASSPGDLQPPQHF. The full variable domain, its missing parts supplied by reference TRBV28 and TRBJ1-5, is DVKVTQSSRYLVKRTGEKVFLECVQDMDHENMFWYRQDPGLGLRLIYFSYDVKMKEKGDIPEGYSVSREKKERFSLILESASTNQTSMYLCASSPGDLQPPQHFGDGTRLSIL.

The chain couples TRBV6-2 or TRBV6-3 to TRBJ2-1; 7 nucleotides match TRBD1. CDR1 and CDR2 from the germline V gene are MNHEY and SVGEGT. The CDR3 is made up of 15 amino acids. J was trimmed by 2 bases and V by 6 bases; bases with no gene match: 7. For the CDR3, the DNA is TGTGCCAGCAGCCGGACAGGTGATGCCTACAATGAGCAGTTCTTC. It yields the protein CASSRTGDAYNEQFF.

The chain recombines TRBV19 with TRBJ2-3, with TRBD1 matching over 9 bases. V was pared by 10 bases and J by 3 bases, with 8 bases of the junction left unmatched. The CDR3 contains 14 residues. Germline V gene lookup returns CDR1 LNHDA and CDR2 SQIVND (reference sequence). DNA for the CDR3: TGTGCCACCACCGTCGGACAGGGGACAGATACGCAGTATTTT. This codes for CATTVGQGTDTQYF. Drawing the rest from reference TRBV19 and TRBJ2-3, the complete variable domain is DGGITQSPKYLFRKEGQNVTLSCEQNLNHDAMYWYRQDPGQGLRLIYYSQIVNDFQKGDIAEGYSVSREKKESFPLTVTSAQKNPTAFYLCATTVGQGTDTQYFGPGTRLTVL.

The rearrangement links TRBV7-9 to TRBJ1-4; D remains ambiguous. There are 15 residues in the CDR3. Germline-derived CDR1 and CDR2 are SEHNR and FQNEAQ (reference sequence). V was shortened by 5 bases and J by 2 bases, with 12 bases between the two germline ends. CDR3 sequence (DNA): TGTGCCAGCAGCGGGTTACAGTTTACTAATGAAAAACTGTTTTTT. Translating gives CASSGLQFTNEKLFF.

This chain connects TRBV5-1 to TRBJ1-1; TRBD1 matches at 8 bases. The CDR3 consists of 15 residues. Germline V gene sequence: CDR1 SGHRS, CDR2 YFSETQ. V shed 0 bases and J 1 base; nucleotides not matched to a gene: 2. The DNA of the CDR3 is TGCGCCAGCAGCTTGGACGGGACAGGGAACACTGAAGCTTTCTTT. This gives the protein CASSLDGTGNTEAFF.

V and J are TRBV5-1 and TRBJ2-5; a possible D gene is TRBD1 (5 bases). Germline assignment: CDR1 SGHRS and CDR2 YFSETQ. The V and J ends lost 2 bases and 3 bases respectively, with 8 bases between them. The CDR3 consists of 13 residues. The CDR3 DNA is TGCGCCAGCAGCTTTAAAGGGGAAGAGACCCAGTACTTC. The encoded protein is CASSFKGEETQYF. The whole variable domain, remainder taken from reference TRBV5-1 and TRBJ2-5, is KAGVTQTPRYLIKTRGQQVTLSCSPISGHRSVSWYQQTPGQGLQFLFEYFSETQRNKGNFPGRFSGRQFSNSRSEMNVSTLELGDSALYLCASSFKGEETQYFGPGTRLLVL.

The chain recombines TRBV7-8 with TRBJ2-5; D not certain. Germline V gene sequence: CDR1 SGHVS, CDR2 FQNEAQ. Between the trimmed V and J ends, which lost 1 base and 5 bases, there was a span of 8 bases. This CDR3 has 13 amino acids. CDR3 sequence (DNA): TGTGCCAGCAGCTTAGGTCGGTGGGAGACCCAGTACTTC. It encodes CASSLGRWETQYF.

The genes are TRBV18 and TRBJ1-4; TRBD1 matches at 9 bases. Germline CDR1 is KGHSH and CDR2 is LQKENI. This CDR3 has 14 amino acids. J was trimmed by 8 bases and V by 3 bases; bases with no gene match: 4. CDR3 coding DNA: TGTGCCAGCTCACCGGGGACAGGGAACGAAAAACTGTTTTTT. Amino acid sequence: CASSPGTGNEKLFF.

The rearrangement joins TRBV25-1 to TRBJ2-7, with D possibly TRBD1 on 6 matching bases. The CDR3 runs 15 residues. The V end lost 6 bases, the J end lost 6 bases, and 21 bases lay between the germline ends. The germline V gene encodes CDR1 MGHDK and CDR2 SYGVNS. CDR3 protein: CASRKSGALPGEQYF. CDR3 nucleotide sequence: TGTGCCAGCAGAAAATCAGGGGCCTTGCCCGGCGAGCAGTACTTC.

The gene calls are TRBV6-5 and TRBJ1-6; D is unclear. V was clipped by 2 bases and J by 11 bases, with 13 bases between them. Germline V gene lookup returns CDR1 MNHEY and CDR2 SVGAGI. This CDR3 contains 14 residues. Written as DNA, the CDR3 is TGTGCCAGCAGTTACGAGGAGCAGAGGACACCCCTCCACTTT. Translation: CASSYEEQRTPLHF.

This rearrangement joins TRBV6-4 to TRBJ2-1; D might be TRBD2 (6 bases). CDR3 length: 15 residues. CDR1 and CDR2 (germline): MRHNA, SNTAGT. V was shortened by 5 bases and J by 6 bases, with 17 bases between the two germline ends. The CDR3 DNA sequence: TGTGCCAGCAGTCGGGAGAATTTAGGGAGCAATGAGCAGTTCTTC. It specifies CASSRENLGSNEQFF.

V gene TRBV28 combines with J gene TRBJ2-7; D not resolved. Between the trimmed V and J ends, which lost 10 bases and 2 bases, there was a span of 12 bases. Germline CDR1 and CDR2: MDHEN and SYDVKM. The CDR3 is 12 residues long. The CDR3, as DNA: TGTGCCACGCAGACACCCGCCTACGAGCAGTACTTC. It codes for CATQTPAYEQYF.

The chain uses TRBV7-9 and TRBJ2-3, with a possible D match to TRBD2 (6 bases). The CDR3 contains 13 residues. Germline V CDR1 and CDR2: SEHNR, FQNEAQ (reference sequence). Between the trimmed V and J ends, which lost 6 bases and 3 bases, there was a span of 10 bases. The DNA of the CDR3 is TGTGCCAGCAGTTCCGGAGGGACAGATACGCAGTATTTT. It translates to CASSSGGTDTQYF.

The rearrangement links TRBV19 to TRBJ2-7; 9 nucleotides agree with TRBD2. This CDR3 spans 17 amino acids. The J segment lost 2 bases and the V segment lost 3 bases, leaving 11 bases of the junction unmatched. Germline lookup yields CDR1 LNHDA and CDR2 SQIVND (reference sequence). The CDR3 region is CASSIRGGGASAYEQYF. The CDR3 DNA sequence: TGTGCCAGTAGTATTAGGGGCGGGGGGGCTTCGGCCTACGAGCAGTACTTC. Combining the CDR3 with reference TRBV19 and TRBJ2-7 gives the whole variable domain DGGITQSPKYLFRKEGQNVTLSCEQNLNHDAMYWYRQDPGQGLRLIYYSQIVNDFQKGDIAEGYSVSREKKESFPLTVTSAQKNPTAFYLCASSIRGGGASAYEQYFGPGTRLTVT.

The V and J genes are TRBV24-1 and TRBJ2-5; the match to TRBD1 covers 7 bases. This CDR3 region has 15 residues. The germline V gene encodes CDR1 KGHDR and CDR2 SFDVKD. J was trimmed by 4 bases and V by 3 bases; bases with no gene match: 7. CDR3 loop: CATSDERQGSETQYF. The CDR3 DNA reads as TGTGCCACCAGTGATGAAAGACAGGGTTCAGAGACCCAGTACTTC.

The chain employs TRBV11-2 and TRBJ2-7; a weak D match, TRBD2 (6 bases). The germline V and J ends were trimmed by 3 bases and 0 bases, with 9 bases remaining between them. CDR3 size: 14 residues. Germline loops: CDR1 SGHAT, CDR2 FQNNGV. The CDR3 here is CASSFSGSSYEQYF. CDR3 coding DNA: TGTGCCAGCAGCTTCAGCGGGTCCTCCTACGAGCAGTACTTC.

The V and J genes are TRBV18 and TRBJ2-7; D ambiguous. CDR3 size: 13 residues. The germline V gene encodes CDR1 KGHSH and CDR2 LQKENI. V shed 3 bases and J shed 5 bases, with 11 bases lying between them. CDR3 in DNA: TGTGCCAGCTCACCGGCCCCTTTGGACGAGCAGTACTTC. As protein: CASSPAPLDEQYF.

V and J are TRBV7-9 and TRBJ2-3; 8 nucleotides match TRBD1. Looked up from germline, CDR1 is SEHNR and CDR2 is FQNEAQ (reference sequence). The junction had 0 bases not matched to a gene; V was cut back by 1 base and J by 0 bases. This CDR3 contains 15 residues. CDR3 loop: CASSLGTGSTDTQYF. CDR3 in DNA: TGTGCCAGCAGCTTAGGGACAGGGAGCACAGATACGCAGTATTTT.

This chain uses TRBV6-5 with TRBJ2-7; tentative D call: TRBD1 (5 bases). Trimming took off 0 bases at V and 3 bases at J, with 9 bases between the two ends. Germline CDR1 MNHEY, CDR2 SVGAGI. The length of the CDR3 is 14 residues. In DNA form, the CDR3 reads TGTGCCAGCAGTTACTCAGGGGATTACTACGAGCAGTACTTC. Translation gives CASSYSGDYYEQYF.

J is TRBJ2-1 and V is TRBV7-2; 10 bases are shared with TRBD2. Losses at the gene ends were 5 bases for V and 7 bases for J; bases not matched to a gene: 8. CDR3 length: 15 amino acids. Looked up from germline, CDR1 is SGHTA and CDR2 is FQGNSA. Here the CDR3 DNA reads TGTGCCAGCAGCCTGCGACAGCGGGGGGGGAATGAGCAGTTCTTC. It yields the protein CASSLRQRGGNEQFF.

The chain employs TRBV5-1 and TRBJ1-3, with unresolved D. CDR1 is SGHRS and CDR2 is YFSETQ in the germline V gene. The CDR3 is 13 amino acids. V was shortened by 4 bases and J by 2 bases, with 7 bases between the two germline ends. CDR3 coding DNA: TGCGCCAGCAGCCCGGTCCCTGGAAACACCATATATTTT. Translation: CASSPVPGNTIYF.

The sample holds one count of this clone. This sequence joins TRBV7-9 and TRBJ2-5; D is possibly TRBD1 (6 bases). Germline V gene data show CDR1 as SEHNR and CDR2 as FQNEAQ (reference sequence). There are 13 residues in the CDR3. Trimming left V 1 base short and J 7 bases short, with 10 bases between. In DNA, the CDR3 is TGTGCCAGCAGCTTAGGGACAGTTGGGACCCAGTACTTC. Protein sequence: CASSLGTVGTQYF. Full variable domain (remainder filled in from reference TRBV7-9 and TRBJ2-5): DTGVSQNPRHKITKRGQNVTFRCDPISEHNRLYWYRQTLGQGPEFLTYFQNEAQLEKSRLLSDRFSAERPKGSFSTLEIQRTEQGDSAMYLCASSLGTVGTQYFGPGTRLLVL.

This chain connects TRBV6-2 or TRBV6-3 to TRBJ2-5, with 7 bases identical to TRBD2. Germline CDR1 MNHEY, CDR2 SVGEGT. This CDR3 comprises 16 residues. J lost 0 bases, V lost 2 bases, and 6 bases had no gene match. The CDR3 reads CASSYKSGAYQETQYF. The CDR3 region has the DNA TGTGCCAGCAGTTACAAGAGCGGGGCCTACCAAGAGACCCAGTACTTC.